This TCR beta chain was obtained from a study of early T cells in non-severe SARS-CoV-2 infection. At the level of the study: From unsorted whole blood, bulk RNA was sequenced, and the chains remained unpaired. Findings of the study overall: Private and CD4 specificities were missed by VDJdb matching, skewed to anti-spike CD8.

Germline values: CDR1 MGHDK, CDR2 SYGVNS. This CDR3 has 12 residues. Between the trimmed V and J ends, which lost 1 base and 6 bases, there was a span of 6 bases. Molecules of cDNA were individually given unique molecular identifiers that were attached to them. Using its own MiXCR run on the 5' RACE reads, TCRdb lists one record per CDR3 protein. The sample includes some 97,000 distinct CDR3 sequences, approximately 9.9% of them seen just once. A note on this clonotype: The antigen remains unidentified.

The sequence came from an adult who was a healthcare worker with PCR-confirmed SARS-CoV-2 infection or an uninfected control (not recorded which). This sample comprised whole blood, obtained at baseline. This chain uses TRBV25-1 with TRBJ1-2, with D unclear. The CDR3 is CASSESRHGYTF. CDR3 sequence (DNA): TGTGCCAGCAGTGAATCCAGGCATGGCTACACCTTC.